Each of the 18 T cell receptor beta chains below was sequenced from the same sample in a study of T cells after yellow fever vaccination. From the 5' RACE reads, TCRdb called clonotypes with MiXCR, one entry per CDR3 protein. This table has about 430,000 distinct CDR3 sequences, around 19% appearing once. This sample comprised PBMCs, obtained before the yellow fever booster vaccination. Receptor source: a man aged 18-30 years who received the YFV17D yellow fever vaccine.

The sample holds a few counts of this clonotype. The chain couples TRBV6-5 to TRBJ2-1; a possible D gene is TRBD2 (7 bases). Trimming shortened V by 2 bases and J by 10 bases, and 15 bases separated the two germline ends. Germline CDR1 and CDR2: MNHEY and SVGAGI. The length of the CDR3 is 14 residues. The CDR3 sequence: CASSYLAVGGEQFF. The CDR3 DNA reads as TGTGCCAGCAGTTACCTAGCGGTGGGGGGCGAGCAGTTCTTC.

The chain carries TRBV29-1 and TRBJ2-3; D is uncertain. Trimming cost V 0 bases and J 3 bases, with 13 bases left between them. Germline V gives CDR1 SQVTM, CDR2 ANQGSEA. The CDR3 totals 15 residues. The CDR3 is CSVEDKVVGTDTQYF. For the CDR3, the DNA is TGCAGCGTTGAAGATAAGGTGGTGGGTACAGATACGCAGTATTTT.

For the CDR3, the DNA is TGCAGTGCTAGAGTAGGGCACGGCAATGAGCAGTTCTTC. Translated, it gives CSARVGHGNEQFF. The chain combines TRBV20-1 with TRBJ2-1; D is unresolved. CDR3 size: 13 residues. Germline values: CDR1 DFQATT, CDR2 SNEGSKA (reference sequence). The V gene lost 1 base and the J gene lost 6 bases, with 10 bases spanning the gap.

This chain connects TRBV9 to TRBJ1-2; TRBD1 matches at 8 bases. V was pared by 0 bases and J by 7 bases, with 8 bases of the junction left unmatched. Germline V CDR1 and CDR2: SGDLS, YYNGEE. This CDR3 comprises 15 residues. The CDR3 loop is CASSVEGQGLLGYTF. CDR3 bases: TGTGCCAGCAGCGTAGAAGGACAGGGCCTCCTTGGCTACACCTTC.

The chain couples TRBV2 to TRBJ2-5; possible D gene TRBD2, 7 bases. The CDR3 consists of 15 residues. Looked up from germline, CDR1 is SNHLY and CDR2 is FYNNEI. V was clipped by 4 bases and J by 5 bases, with 17 bases between them. CDR3 coding DNA: TGTGCCAGCAGTGCGAGGGGGGGCTATGGGGAGACCCAGTACTTC. Translated: CASSARGGYGETQYF. Based on the CDR3 plus reference TRBV2 and TRBJ2-5, the full variable domain is EPEVTQTPSHQVTQMGQEVILRCVPISNHLYFYWYRQILGQKVEFLVSFYNNEISEKSEIFDDQFSVERPDGSNFTLKIRSTKLEDSAMYFCASSARGGYGETQYFGPGTRLLVL.

The CDR3 loop is CASSPLTGVHEQYF. CDR3 DNA sequence: TGTGCCAGCAGTCCGCTCACAGGGGTCCACGAGCAGTACTTC. The rearrangement links TRBV2 to TRBJ2-7, with 7 bases lining up with TRBD1. The CDR3 has 14 amino acids. Unmatched junction bases numbered 9, after V lost 5 bases and J lost 5 bases. The germline CDR1 and CDR2 sequences are SNHLY and FYNNEI. Complete variable domain (other parts from reference TRBV2 and TRBJ2-7): EPEVTQTPSHQVTQMGQEVILRCVPISNHLYFYWYRQILGQKVEFLVSFYNNEISEKSEIFDDQFSVERPDGSNFTLKIRSTKLEDSAMYFCASSPLTGVHEQYFGPGTRLTVT.

The chain joins TRBV24-1 to TRBJ2-1; D unresolved. Germline lookup yields CDR1 KGHDR and CDR2 SFDVKD. Trimming cost V 3 bases and J 8 bases, with 16 bases left between them. The CDR3 has 15 residues. The CDR3 loop reads CATSDRMFAQDEQFF. In nucleotides, the CDR3 is TGTGCCACCAGTGATCGTATGTTCGCGCAGGATGAGCAGTTCTTC.

This clonotype came up a few times. The gene calls are TRBV7-9 and TRBJ2-3; D is unclear. Between the trimmed V and J ends, which lost 3 bases and 3 bases, there was a span of 25 bases. The germline V gene encodes CDR1 SEHNR and CDR2 FQNEAQ (reference sequence). The CDR3 runs to 19 residues. The CDR3 coding sequence is TGTGCCAGCAGCTTCTTACCACCCGACGATTACATCTGGACAGATACGCAGTATTTT. Protein product: CASSFLPPDDYIWTDTQYF.

The chain links TRBV7-9 to TRBJ2-7; 10 bases map to TRBD1. Germline CDR1 SEHNR, CDR2 FQNEAQ (reference sequence). The CDR3 is made up of 17 amino acids. J lost 4 bases, V lost 4 bases, and 13 bases had no gene match. CDR3 sequence: CASSSAAGQGTGYEQYF. Here the CDR3 DNA reads TGTGCCAGCAGCTCCGCGGCGGGACAGGGGACCGGATACGAGCAGTACTTC.

V and J are TRBV20-1 and TRBJ2-7; D might be TRBD2 (6 bases). The CDR3 loop spans 14 amino acids. Germline V gives CDR1 DFQATT, CDR2 SNEGSKA (reference sequence). The ends were cut back, 3 bases at V and 0 bases at J, with 12 bases in the middle. The CDR3 DNA follows: TGCAGTGCTAGGAGGCCGGAGGGCTCCTACGAGCAGTACGTC. It specifies CSARRPEGSYEQYV.

This clonotype was seen a handful of times. The DNA for the CDR3 is TGCGCCAGCAGCTTGGGTACTAGCGGGCTACAAGAGACCCAGTACTTC. Protein product: CASSLGTSGLQETQYF. The chain has TRBV5-1 and TRBJ2-5, with TRBD2 matching 9 bases. This CDR3 region has 16 residues. CDR1 is SGHRS, CDR2 YFSETQ, per germline. With 0 bases clipped from V and 2 bases from J, the junction kept 5 bases outside the gene matches.

The J gene is TRBJ1-1, the V gene TRBV4-3, with D maybe TRBD1 (6 bases). V dropped 3 bases and J dropped 5 bases, with 22 bases sitting between them. In germline, CDR1 is LGHNA, CDR2 YSLEER. The CDR3 is made up of 17 amino acids. In DNA, the CDR3 is TGCGCCAGCAGCCAGGAGGACCGGGACATAGGCTGGACTGAAGCTTTCTTT. Translated: CASSQEDRDIGWTEAFF.

The chain has TRBV9 and TRBJ2-1; the match to TRBD2 covers 9 bases. V shed 0 bases, J shed 3 bases, and the junction held 7 bases outside the gene matches. The CDR3 runs 17 residues. Germline loops: CDR1 SGDLS, CDR2 YYNGEE. Written as DNA, the CDR3 is TGTGCCAGCAGCGTAGTTCCTCTAGCGGGGATCTACAATGAGCAGTTCTTC. This codes for CASSVVPLAGIYNEQFF.

In this sample, this clonotype turned up a few times. V usage is TRBV11-3 and J usage is TRBJ1-1; no reliable D call. The CDR3 runs to 14 residues. Germline V gene lookup returns CDR1 SGHNT and CDR2 YENEEA. Trimming pared 5 bases from V and 0 bases from J, leaving 10 bases between. CDR3 DNA sequence: TGTGCCAGCAGCCGGAGTGGGGTGAACACTGAAGCTTTCTTT. Protein: CASSRSGVNTEAFF.

This chain connects TRBV7-2 to TRBJ1-2, with D possibly being TRBD1 (5 bases). The V end lost 6 bases, the J end lost 4 bases, and 15 bases lay between the germline ends. Germline V gene lookup returns CDR1 SGHTA and CDR2 FQGNSA. The CDR3 loop spans 14 amino acids. DNA for the CDR3: TGTGCCAGCAGTTCTTTTGACAGCTCCTATGGCTACACCTTC. Protein sequence: CASSSFDSSYGYTF. Complete variable domain (other parts from reference TRBV7-2 and TRBJ1-2): GAGVSQSPSNKVTEKGKDVELRCDPISGHTALYWYRQSLGQGLEFLIYFQGNSAPDKSGLPSDRFSAERTGGSVSTLTIQRTQQEDSAVYLCASSSFDSSYGYTFGSGTRLTVV.

The CDR3 coding sequence is TGTGCCAGCAGCCGCCTTAGGGGGGGCTCGAACACCGGGGAGCTGTTTTTT. This sequence encodes CASSRLRGGSNTGELFF. V and J are TRBV13 and TRBJ2-2, with D perhaps matching TRBD2 (7 bases). The CDR3 runs 17 residues. The V end lost 5 bases, the J end lost 0 bases, and 16 bases lay between the germline ends. Germline CDR1 PRHDT, CDR2 FYEKMQ (reference sequence).

The chain carries TRBV4-2 and TRBJ2-1; TRBD2 is a possible D gene (5 bases). With 5 bases removed from V and 0 bases from J, the gap between germline ends came to 8 bases. CDR3 length: 14 amino acids. Per the germline V gene, CDR1 is LGHNA and CDR2 is YNFKEQ. The CDR3 spells CASSERPSYNEQFF. The CDR3 region has the DNA TGTGCCAGCAGCGAGCGGCCCTCCTACAATGAGCAGTTCTTC.

CDR3 nucleotides: TGTGCCAGCAGCTTAGTGGGACTAGCGGAAGAGACCCAGTACTTC. It is translated as CASSLVGLAEETQYF. This chain connects TRBV7-9 to TRBJ2-5; TRBD2 agrees at 11 bases. Per the germline V gene, CDR1 is SEHNR and CDR2 is FQNEAQ (reference sequence). The CDR3 loop spans 15 amino acids. V was pared by 1 base and J by 3 bases, with 1 base of the junction left unmatched. Full variable domain (missing parts from reference TRBV7-9 and TRBJ2-5): DTGVSQNPRHKITKRGQNVTFRCDPISEHNRLYWYRQTLGQGPEFLTYFQNEAQLEKSRLLSDRFSAERPKGSFSTLEIQRTEQGDSAMYLCASSLVGLAEETQYFGPGTRLLVL.